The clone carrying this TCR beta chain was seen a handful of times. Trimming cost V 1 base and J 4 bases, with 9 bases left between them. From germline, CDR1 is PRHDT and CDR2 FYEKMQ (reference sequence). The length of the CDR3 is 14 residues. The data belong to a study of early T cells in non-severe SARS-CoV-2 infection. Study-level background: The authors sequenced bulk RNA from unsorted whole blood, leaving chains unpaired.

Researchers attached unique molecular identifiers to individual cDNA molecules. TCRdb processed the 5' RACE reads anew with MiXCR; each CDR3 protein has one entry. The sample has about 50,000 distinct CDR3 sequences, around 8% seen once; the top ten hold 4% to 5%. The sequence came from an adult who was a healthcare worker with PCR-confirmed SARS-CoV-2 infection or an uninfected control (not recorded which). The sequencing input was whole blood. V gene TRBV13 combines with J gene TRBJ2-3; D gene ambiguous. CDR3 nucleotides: TGTGCCAGCAGCTTAGCTGGCACCGCAGATACGCAGTATTTT. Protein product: CASSLAGTADTQYF.